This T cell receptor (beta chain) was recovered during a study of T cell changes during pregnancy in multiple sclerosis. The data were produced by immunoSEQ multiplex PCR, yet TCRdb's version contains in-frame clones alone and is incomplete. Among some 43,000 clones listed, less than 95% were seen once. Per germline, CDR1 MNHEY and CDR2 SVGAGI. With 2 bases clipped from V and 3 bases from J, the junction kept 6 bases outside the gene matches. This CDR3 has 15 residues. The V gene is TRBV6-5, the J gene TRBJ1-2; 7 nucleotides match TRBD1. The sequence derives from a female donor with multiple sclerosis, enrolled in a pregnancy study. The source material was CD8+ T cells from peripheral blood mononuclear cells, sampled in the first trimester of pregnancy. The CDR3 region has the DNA TGTGCCAGCAGTTACGGGACAGCAAACTACTATGGCTACACCTTC. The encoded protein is CASSYGTANYYGYTF.